Below are 10 T cell receptor beta chains sequenced from a single sample in a study of cytomegalovirus exposure and HLA in healthy donors. The repertoire was sequenced with immunoSEQ multiplex PCR; TCRdb's copy has only in-frame clones and lacks some. Of fewer than 100,000 clones listed, about 93% were seen once; the top ten hold approximately 2.1%. Sequencing was done on a sample of PBMCs. The source of these receptors is a woman in her late teens or twenties in good health and CMV-seronegative.

This chain uses TRBV9 with TRBJ2-1, with 10 bases matching TRBD1. The CDR3 runs 21 residues. Looked up from germline, CDR1 is SGDLS and CDR2 is YYNGEE. The V and J ends lost 0 bases and 4 bases, in that order; junction bases with no gene match: 19. CDR3 coding DNA: TGTGCCAGCAGCGTAGGTAGGGGGACAGGGGACTCCGAAACCCCATACAATGAGCAGTTCTTC. Protein: CASSVGRGTGDSETPYNEQFF.

The rearrangement joins TRBV6-5 to TRBJ2-1, with D possibly matching TRBD1 (6 bases). CDR1 and CDR2 (germline): MNHEY, SVGAGI. The CDR3 has 13 residues. V lost 6 bases to trimming and J lost 14 bases, with 20 bases between them. The DNA for the CDR3 is TGTGCCAGCAGAGACCATGGCCGGGACAACGAGTTCTTC. Its protein product is CASRDHGRDNEFF.

This sequence joins TRBV21-1 and TRBJ1-1; the DNA was not used to check the table's D call, TRBD1. TRBV21-1 is designated a pseudogene. The CDR3 extends over 16 amino acids. DNA for the CDR3: TGTGCCAGCAGCGGCAGGGCACACTCGGTGAACACTGAAGCTTTCTTT. It encodes CASSGRAHSVNTEAFF.

The rearrangement links TRBV2 to TRBJ2-7, with D tentatively TRBD2 (6 bases). The CDR3 is 12 residues long. The ends were cut back, 6 bases at V and 2 bases at J, with 8 bases in the middle. From germline, CDR1 is SNHLY and CDR2 FYNNEI. This chain's CDR3 is CASRGGTYEQYF. DNA of the CDR3: TGTGCCAGCAGAGGCGGGACCTACGAGCAGTACTTC. Full variable domain (remainder filled in from reference TRBV2 and TRBJ2-7): EPEVTQTPSHQVTQMGQEVILRCVPISNHLYFYWYRQILGQKVEFLVSFYNNEISEKSEIFDDQFSVERPDGSNFTLKIRSTKLEDSAMYFCASRGGTYEQYFGPGTRLTVT.

In DNA, the CDR3 is TGTGCCAGCAGTCGGGGGGCGGTGGAGCAGTACTTC. Protein: CASSRGAVEQYF. This rearrangement joins TRBV7-9 to TRBJ2-7; D possibly corresponds to TRBD2 (7 bases). CDR3 length: 12 residues. Trimming took 6 bases from V and 7 from J, leaving 13 bases between them. Germline V gene sequence: CDR1 SEHNR, CDR2 FQNEAQ (reference sequence).

The chain employs TRBV28 and TRBJ2-1; 8 bases line up with TRBD2. Germline CDR1 and CDR2: MDHEN and SYDVKM. J gave up 6 bases and V 3 bases, and 7 bases lay outside the gene matches. The CDR3 is 15 amino acids. CDR3 loop: CASSFRTSSGNEQFF. The CDR3 nucleotides are TGTGCCAGCAGTTTTAGGACTAGCTCCGGCAATGAGCAGTTCTTC. Full variable domain (remainder filled in from reference TRBV28 and TRBJ2-1): DVKVTQSSRYLVKRTGEKVFLECVQDMDHENMFWYRQDPGLGLRLIYFSYDVKMKEKGDIPEGYSVSREKKERFSLILESASTNQTSMYLCASSFRTSSGNEQFFGPGTRLTVL.

V is TRBV5-1 and J is TRBJ2-7; D is ambiguous. The CDR3 loop spans 13 amino acids. From germline, CDR1 is SGHRS and CDR2 YFSETQ. V shed 4 bases and J shed 1 base, with 9 bases lying between them. This CDR3 reads CASSTTVSYEQYF. DNA for the CDR3: TGCGCCAGCAGCACCACGGTATCCTACGAGCAGTACTTC.

The chain has TRBV5-1 and TRBJ1-1; TRBD1 aligns across 9 bases. The CDR3 runs to 14 residues. Germline values: CDR1 SGHRS, CDR2 YFSETQ. Unmatched junction bases numbered 7, after V lost 4 bases and J lost 6 bases. CDR3 sequence (DNA): TGCGCCAGCAGCCGGGACAGGGCGGGCGCTGAAGCTTTCTTT. This encodes CASSRDRAGAEAFF.

The V gene is TRBV6-6, the J gene TRBJ2-5, with D possibly being TRBD2 (5 bases). This CDR3 spans 15 amino acids. Trimming took off 3 bases at V and 4 bases at J, with 15 bases between the two ends. The V gene's germline CDR1 is MNHNY and CDR2 SVGAGI (reference sequence). The CDR3 here is CASSYRPGSRETQYF. CDR3 bases: TGTGCCAGCAGTTATCGCCCGGGGTCCCGAGAGACCCAGTACTTC.

V and J are TRBV28 and TRBJ2-7; the match to TRBD1 covers 9 bases. J lost 4 bases, V lost 4 bases, and 14 bases had no gene match. The length of the CDR3 is 17 residues. The germline V gene encodes CDR1 MDHEN and CDR2 SYDVKM. The CDR3 loop is CASSSLVGDRVFYEQYF. CDR3 bases: TGTGCCAGCAGTTCCCTCGTGGGGGACAGGGTGTTTTACGAGCAGTACTTC.